Listed below are T cell receptor beta chains from one sample, sequenced in a study of blood T cell repertoires in COVID-19. The data were produced by immunoSEQ multiplex PCR, yet TCRdb's version contains in-frame clones alone and is incomplete. The sample yields approximately 160,000 clones, more than 70% seen once. Sample: peripheral blood. The origin of the receptors is a man between 18 and 29 years old with active or convalescent COVID-19. Both conserved end residues are part of each CDR3. A D gene is named only where the DNA matches it firmly. A clone size is listed for some rows: how often the clone was seen (once, few, many), or a class if it is expanded.

J gene	D gene	V gene	clone size	CDR3 DNA	CDR3 protein
TRBJ2-1	NA	TRBV7-8	NA	TGTGCCAGCAGCACCTACAGTTCCGGGGAGTTCTTC	CASSTYSSGEFF
TRBJ2-7	NA	TRBV2	once	TGTGCCAGCAGTGACCTTTCTGGGGCCATGCAGTACTTC	CASSDLSGAMQYF
TRBJ2-1	TRBD2	TRBV9	NA	TGTGCCAGCAGTAGTAGGTGGCTAGCGGGAAACAATGAGCAGTTCTTC	CASSSRWLAGNNEQFF
TRBJ1-4	NA	TRBV5-1	few	TGCGCCAGCAGCTGGCAGGGTGGCGAAAAACTGTTTTTT	CASSWQGGEKLFF
TRBJ2-1	TRBD2	TRBV2	NA	TGTGCCAGCAGTACACTAGCGGGGGCTCGACTAAGCTCCTACAATGAGCAGTTCTTC	CASSTLAGARLSSYNEQFF
TRBJ1-1	NA	TRBV19	NA	TGTGCCAGTAGTACGACAGGTATGAACACTGAAGCTTTCTTT	CASSTTGMNTEAFF
TRBJ1-2	NA	TRBV5-1	NA	TGCGCCAGCAGCCTTAAGGTGGGAGACTATGGCTACACCTTC	CASSLKVGDYGYTF
TRBJ1-1	NA	TRBV5-1	NA	TGCGCCAGCAGCATGGGACAGAACACTGAAGCTTTCTTT	CASSMGQNTEAFF
TRBJ2-2	NA	TRBV5-6	NA	TGTGCCAGCAGCTTGCGGGGAGGCGGGGAGCTGTTTTTT	CASSLRGGGELFF
TRBJ1-2	NA	TRBV28	NA	TGTGCCAGCAGTTTATACCAGGGTTATGGCTACACCTTC	CASSLYQGYGYTF
TRBJ1-2	NA	TRBV7-6	NA	TGTGCCAGCAGCTTAGCAGGACAAGACTATGGCTACACCTTC	CASSLAGQDYGYTF
TRBJ1-5	NA	TRBV19	NA	TGTGCCAGTAGTCATGGAGGTGACCAGCCCCAGCATTTT	CASSHGGDQPQHF
TRBJ2-3	NA	TRBV6-5	NA	TGTGCCAGCAGTTACTCGAGGAGGGATGGCGATACGCAGTATTTT	CASSYSRRDGDTQYF
TRBJ2-1	NA	TRBV7-2	NA	TGTGCCAGCAGCTCATATCGCTCTAGCGTAGGCAATGAGCAGTTCTTC	CASSSYRSSVGNEQFF
TRBJ1-4	TRBD1	TRBV30	NA	TGTGCCTGGTCGACAGGGTCTCTTGAAAAACTGTTTTTT	CAWSTGSLEKLFF
TRBJ1-5	NA	TRBV6-5	NA	TGTGCCAGCAGTTACAGGGGCGAGAGTCAGCCCCAGCATTTT	CASSYRGESQPQHF
TRBJ2-1	NA	TRBV10-1	once	TGCGCCAGCAGTTGGGACATCGGAACCTACAATGAGCAGTTCTTC	CASSWDIGTYNEQFF
TRBJ2-1	TRBD1	TRBV2	NA	TGTGCCAGCAGTGAAGGAGCGACGGGGACAGGGGGCTTTGAGCAGTTCTTC	CASSEGATGTGGFEQFF
TRBJ1-2	NA	TRBV5-1	NA	TGCGCCAGCAGCTTAATACTGACAGGAATTAACTATGGCTACACCTTC	CASSLILTGINYGYTF
TRBJ2-6	NA	TRBV11-3	NA	TGTGCCAGCAGAGCAAGCTCTGGGGCCAACGTCCTGACTTTC	CASRASSGANVLTF
TRBJ2-5	TRBD1	TRBV27	NA	TGTGCCAGCAGTTCGGGACAGTATGAGACCCAGTACTTC	CASSSGQYETQYF
TRBJ2-7	TRBD2	TRBV6-5	once	TGTGCCTCACGGACTAGCGGGACCTACGAGCAGTACTTC	CASRTSGTYEQYF
TRBJ1-5	NA	TRBV4-1	NA	TGCGCCAGCAGCCAAGACAGGGGTGAATATAGCAATCAGCCCCAGCATTTT	CASSQDRGEYSNQPQHF
TRBJ1-4	TRBD1	TRBV30	NA	TGTGCCTGGAGTACAAGACAGGGGGGCGGAAAACTGTTTTTT	CAWSTRQGGGKLFF
TRBJ2-1	TRBD2	TRBV19	NA	TGTGCCAGTAGTCCGTCTGGGATAGCGGGAGAGGGTGAGCAGTTCTTC	CASSPSGIAGEGEQFF
TRBJ2-4	TRBD1	TRBV19	NA	TGTGCCAGTAGGAAACAGGGGGCGCGCGTCCACGAAAACATTCAGTACTTC	CASRKQGARVHENIQYF